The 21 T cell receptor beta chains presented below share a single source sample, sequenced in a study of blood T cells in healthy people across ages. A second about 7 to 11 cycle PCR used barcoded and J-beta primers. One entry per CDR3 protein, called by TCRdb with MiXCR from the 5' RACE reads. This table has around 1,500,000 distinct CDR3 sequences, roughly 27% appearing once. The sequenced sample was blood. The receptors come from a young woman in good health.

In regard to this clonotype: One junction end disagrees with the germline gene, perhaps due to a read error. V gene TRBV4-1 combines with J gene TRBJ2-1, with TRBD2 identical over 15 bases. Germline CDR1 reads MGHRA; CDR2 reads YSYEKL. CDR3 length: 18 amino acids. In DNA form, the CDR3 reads TGCGCCGGCAGCCAAGTGGGGGGACTAGCGGGGGGCTACAATGAGCAGTTCTTC. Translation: CAGSQVGGLAGGYNEQFF.

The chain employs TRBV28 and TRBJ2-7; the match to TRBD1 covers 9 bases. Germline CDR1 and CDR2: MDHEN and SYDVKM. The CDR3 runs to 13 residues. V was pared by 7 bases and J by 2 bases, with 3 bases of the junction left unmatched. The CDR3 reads CASTDRGAYEQYF. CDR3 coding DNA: TGTGCCAGCACCGACAGGGGGGCCTACGAGCAGTACTTC.

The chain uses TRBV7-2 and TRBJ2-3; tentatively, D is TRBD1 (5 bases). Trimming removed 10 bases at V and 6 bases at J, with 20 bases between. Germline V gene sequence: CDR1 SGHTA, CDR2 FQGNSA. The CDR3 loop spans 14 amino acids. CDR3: CATKGRGSTDTQYF. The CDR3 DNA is TGTGCCACCAAGGGGCGAGGTTCCACCGATACGCAGTATTTT.

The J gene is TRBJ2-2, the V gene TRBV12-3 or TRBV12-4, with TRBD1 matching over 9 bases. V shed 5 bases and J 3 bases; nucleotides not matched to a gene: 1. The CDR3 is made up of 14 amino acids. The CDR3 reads CASSRDRDTGELFF. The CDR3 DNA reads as TGTGCCAGCAGTCGGGACAGGGACACCGGGGAGCTGTTTTTT.

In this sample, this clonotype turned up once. The CDR3 nucleotides read TGTGCCAGCAGCTTAGTAGTATACAGGGACAATGAACAGTACTTC. Protein product: CASSLVVYRDNEQYF. This chain connects TRBV7-2 to TRBJ2-5; tentative D call: TRBD1 (6 bases). CDR3 size: 15 residues. Germline CDR1 reads SGHTA; CDR2 reads FQGNSA. V shed 1 base and J shed 11 bases, with 20 bases lying between them.

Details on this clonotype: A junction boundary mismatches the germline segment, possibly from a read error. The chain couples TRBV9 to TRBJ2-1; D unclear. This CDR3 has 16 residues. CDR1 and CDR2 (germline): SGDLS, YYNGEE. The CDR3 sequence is CASSAQPGAFYNGQFF. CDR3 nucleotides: TGTGCCAGCAGCGCCCAACCGGGCGCGTTCTACAATGGGCAGTTCTTC.

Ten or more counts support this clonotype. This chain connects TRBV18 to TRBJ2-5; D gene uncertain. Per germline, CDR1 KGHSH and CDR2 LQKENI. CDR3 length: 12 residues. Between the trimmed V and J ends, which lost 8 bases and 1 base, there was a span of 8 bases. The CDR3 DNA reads TGTGCCAGCAGCCCCGCCCAAGAGACCCAGTACTTC. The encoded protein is CASSPAQETQYF. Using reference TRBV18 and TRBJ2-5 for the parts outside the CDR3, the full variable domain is NAGVMQNPRHLVRRRGQEARLRCSPMKGHSHVYWYRQLPEEGLKFMVYLQKENIIDESGMPKERFSAEFPKEGPSILRIQQVVRGDSAAYFCASSPAQETQYFGPGTRLLVL.

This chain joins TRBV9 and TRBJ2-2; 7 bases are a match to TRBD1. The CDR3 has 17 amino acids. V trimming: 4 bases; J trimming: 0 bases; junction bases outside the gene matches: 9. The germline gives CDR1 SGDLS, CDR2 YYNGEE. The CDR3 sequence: CASSSPPGQSNTGELFF. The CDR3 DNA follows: TGTGCCAGCAGCTCTCCTCCGGGACAGTCGAACACCGGGGAGCTGTTTTTT.

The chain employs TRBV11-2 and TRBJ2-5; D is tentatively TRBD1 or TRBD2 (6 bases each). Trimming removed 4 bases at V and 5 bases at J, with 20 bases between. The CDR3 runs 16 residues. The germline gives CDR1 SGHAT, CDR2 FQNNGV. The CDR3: CASSSTTGAPRETQYF. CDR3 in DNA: TGTGCCAGCAGCTCCACAACGGGGGCTCCTCGGGAGACCCAGTACTTC.

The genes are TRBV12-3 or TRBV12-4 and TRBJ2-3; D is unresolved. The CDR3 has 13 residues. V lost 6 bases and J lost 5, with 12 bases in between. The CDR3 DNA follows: TGTGCCAGCAGGTCGAGAATTGGAGATACGCAGTATTTT. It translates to CASRSRIGDTQYF.

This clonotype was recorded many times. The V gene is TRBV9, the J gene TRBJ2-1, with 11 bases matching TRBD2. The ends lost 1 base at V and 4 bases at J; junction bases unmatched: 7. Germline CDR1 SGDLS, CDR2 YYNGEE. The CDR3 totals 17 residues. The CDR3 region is CASSVTVSGRDYNEQFF. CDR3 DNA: TGTGCCAGCAGCGTAACCGTTAGCGGGAGGGATTACAATGAGCAGTTCTTC.

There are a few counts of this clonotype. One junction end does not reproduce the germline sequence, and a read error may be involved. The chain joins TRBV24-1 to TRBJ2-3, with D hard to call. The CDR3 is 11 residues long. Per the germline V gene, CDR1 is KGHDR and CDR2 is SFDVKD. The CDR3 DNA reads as TGTACCACCAGTGACAACCGGCGTCAGTATTTT. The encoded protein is CTTSDNRRQYF.

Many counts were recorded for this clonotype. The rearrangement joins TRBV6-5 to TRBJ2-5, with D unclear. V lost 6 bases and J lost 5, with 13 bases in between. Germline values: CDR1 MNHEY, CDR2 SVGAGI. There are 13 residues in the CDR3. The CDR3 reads CASSRTPRETQYF. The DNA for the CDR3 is TGTGCCAGCAGCAGGACCCCTCGGGAGACCCAGTACTTC.

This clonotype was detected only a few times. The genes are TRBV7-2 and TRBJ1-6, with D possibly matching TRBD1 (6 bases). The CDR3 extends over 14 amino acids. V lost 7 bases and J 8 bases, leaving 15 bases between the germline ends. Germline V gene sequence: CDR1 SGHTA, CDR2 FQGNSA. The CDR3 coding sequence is TGTGCCAGCACCCGCAGGGGAATGGATTCACCCCTCCACTTT. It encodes CASTRRGMDSPLHF.

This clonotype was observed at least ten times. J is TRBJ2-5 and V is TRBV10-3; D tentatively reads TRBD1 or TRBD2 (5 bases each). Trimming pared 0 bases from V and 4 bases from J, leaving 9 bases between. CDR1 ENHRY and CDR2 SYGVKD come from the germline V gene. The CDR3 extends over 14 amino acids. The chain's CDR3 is CAISESRGPETQYF. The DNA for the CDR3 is TGTGCCATCAGTGAGTCCCGGGGCCCAGAGACCCAGTACTTC.

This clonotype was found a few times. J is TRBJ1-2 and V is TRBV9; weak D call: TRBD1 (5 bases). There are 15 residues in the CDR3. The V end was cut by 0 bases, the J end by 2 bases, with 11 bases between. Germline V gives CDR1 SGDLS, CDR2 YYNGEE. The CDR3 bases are TGTGCCAGCAGCGTAGGGCAGGGCCTAAACTATGGCTACACCTTC. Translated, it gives CASSVGQGLNYGYTF. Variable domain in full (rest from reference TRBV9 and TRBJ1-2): DSGVTQTPKHLITATGQRVTLRCSPRSGDLSVYWYQQSLDQGLQFLIQYYNGEERAKGNILERFSAQQFPDLHSELNLSSLELGDSALYFCASSVGQGLNYGYTFGSGTRLTVV.

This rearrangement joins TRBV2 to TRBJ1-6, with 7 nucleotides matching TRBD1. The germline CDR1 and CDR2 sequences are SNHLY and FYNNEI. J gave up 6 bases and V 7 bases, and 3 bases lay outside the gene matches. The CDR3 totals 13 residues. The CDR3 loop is CASTNRGNSPLHF. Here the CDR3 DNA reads TGTGCCAGCACCAACAGGGGTAATTCACCCCTCCACTTT.

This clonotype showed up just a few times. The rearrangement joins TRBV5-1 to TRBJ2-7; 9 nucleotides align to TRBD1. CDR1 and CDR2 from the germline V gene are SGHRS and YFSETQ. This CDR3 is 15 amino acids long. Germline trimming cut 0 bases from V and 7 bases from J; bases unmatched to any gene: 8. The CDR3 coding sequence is TGCGCCAGCAGCTTGGCCCTACAGGGGGCGGCGGAGCAGTACTTC. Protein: CASSLALQGAAEQYF.

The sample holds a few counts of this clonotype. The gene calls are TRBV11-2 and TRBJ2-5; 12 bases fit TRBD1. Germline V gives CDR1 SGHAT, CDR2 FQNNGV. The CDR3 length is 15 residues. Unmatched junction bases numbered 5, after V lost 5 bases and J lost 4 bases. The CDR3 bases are TGTGCCAGCAGCGCCGGGACAGGGGGCAGAGAGACCCAGTACTTC. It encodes CASSAGTGGRETQYF.

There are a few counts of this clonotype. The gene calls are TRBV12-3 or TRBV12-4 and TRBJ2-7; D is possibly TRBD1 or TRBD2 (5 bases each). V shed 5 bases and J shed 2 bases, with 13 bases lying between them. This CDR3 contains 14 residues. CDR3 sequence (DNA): TGTGCCAGCAGTCCAGGGAGAACAACCTACGAGCAGTACTTC. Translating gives CASSPGRTTYEQYF.

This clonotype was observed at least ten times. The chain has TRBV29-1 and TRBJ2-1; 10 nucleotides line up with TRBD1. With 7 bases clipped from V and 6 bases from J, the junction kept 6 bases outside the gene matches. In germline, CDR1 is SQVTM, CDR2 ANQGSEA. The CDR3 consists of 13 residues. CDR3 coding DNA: TGCAGCGAGGTAGGGACAGGGGTCAATGAGCAGTTCTTC. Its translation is CSEVGTGVNEQFF.